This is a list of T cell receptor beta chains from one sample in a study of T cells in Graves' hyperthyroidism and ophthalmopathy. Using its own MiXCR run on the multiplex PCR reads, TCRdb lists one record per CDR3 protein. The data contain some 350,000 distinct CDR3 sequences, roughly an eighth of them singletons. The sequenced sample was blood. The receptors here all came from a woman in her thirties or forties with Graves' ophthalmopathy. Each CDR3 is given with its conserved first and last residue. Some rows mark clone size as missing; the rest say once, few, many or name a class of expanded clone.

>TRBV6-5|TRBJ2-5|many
CAGSYSRTIQETQYF
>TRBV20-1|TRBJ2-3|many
CSARDFFTEDTQYF
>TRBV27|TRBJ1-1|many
CASRMRGMAEAFF
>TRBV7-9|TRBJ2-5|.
CASSKGLAAPSQETQYF
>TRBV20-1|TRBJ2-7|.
CSARYYYEQYF
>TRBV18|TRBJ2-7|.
CASSQGQGTYEQYF
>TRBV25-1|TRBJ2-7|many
CASHSSRDYTNTAYEQYF
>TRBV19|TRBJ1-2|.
CASSRVASGGYTF
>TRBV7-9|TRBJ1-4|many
CASSLVEKLFF
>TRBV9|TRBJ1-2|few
CASSVGGESYGYTF
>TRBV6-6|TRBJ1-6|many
CASSYGGLRNSPLHF
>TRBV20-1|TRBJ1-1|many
CSARDAAGTGIEAFF
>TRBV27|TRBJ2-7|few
CASSPQGDVRSYEQYF